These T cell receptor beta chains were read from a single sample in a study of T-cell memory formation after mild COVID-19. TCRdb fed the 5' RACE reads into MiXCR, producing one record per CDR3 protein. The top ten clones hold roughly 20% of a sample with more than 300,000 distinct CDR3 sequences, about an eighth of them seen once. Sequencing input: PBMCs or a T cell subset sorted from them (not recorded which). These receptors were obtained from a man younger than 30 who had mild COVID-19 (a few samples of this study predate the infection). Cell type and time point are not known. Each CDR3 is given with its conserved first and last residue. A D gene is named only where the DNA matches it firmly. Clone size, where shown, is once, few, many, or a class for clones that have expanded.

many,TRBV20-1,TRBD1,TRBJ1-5,CSARGDSNQPQHF,TGCAGTGCTAGAGGGGACAGTAATCAGCCCCAGCATTTT
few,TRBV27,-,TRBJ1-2,CASSFQGGGGYTF,TGTGCCAGCAGTTTCCAGGGAGGTGGCGGCTACACCTTC
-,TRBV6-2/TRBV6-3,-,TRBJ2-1,CASSYRGRYEQFF,TGTGCCAGCAGTTACAGGGGTCGGTATGAGCAGTTCTTC
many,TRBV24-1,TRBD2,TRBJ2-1,CATSGGGYRNEQFF,TGTGCCACCAGTGGCGGGGGGTATAGGAATGAGCAGTTCTTC
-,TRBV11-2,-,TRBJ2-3,CASSLLGHPTDTQYF,TGTGCCAGCAGCTTACTAGGCCACCCCACAGATACGCAGTATTTT
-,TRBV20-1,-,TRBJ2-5,CSATKAGGQETQYF,TGCAGTGCTACGAAGGCTGGGGGACAAGAGACCCAGTACTTC
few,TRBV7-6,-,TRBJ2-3,CATRSKGQAADTQYF,TGTGCCACCAGATCCAAGGGGCAGGCGGCAGATACGCAGTATTTT
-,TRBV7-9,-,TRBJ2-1,CASSFQLNEQFF,TGTGCCAGCAGCTTCCAGTTGAATGAGCAGTTCTTC
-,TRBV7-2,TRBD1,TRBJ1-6,CASSKGQGPYSPLHF,TGTGCCAGCAGCAAGGGACAGGGGCCGTATTCACCCCTCCACTTT
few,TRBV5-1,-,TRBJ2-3,CASSIQTDNTDTQYF,TGCGCCAGCAGCATCCAGACGGATAACACAGATACGCAGTATTTT
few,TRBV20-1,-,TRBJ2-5,CSARVSQETQYF,TGCAGTGCTAGAGTCAGTCAAGAGACCCAGTACTTC
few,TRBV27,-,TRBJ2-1,CASSPIIGVSYNEQFF,TGTGCCAGCAGCCCAATCATAGGCGTGTCCTACAATGAGCAGTTCTTC
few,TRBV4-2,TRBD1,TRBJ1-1,CASSPGQGWAEAFF,TGTGCCAGCAGCCCTGGACAGGGTTGGGCTGAAGCTTTCTTT
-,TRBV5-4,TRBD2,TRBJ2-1,CASSSGGAVEQFF,TGTGCCAGCAGCTCCGGGGGGGCGGTCGAGCAGTTCTTC
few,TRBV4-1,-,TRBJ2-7,CASSPGPGLYYEQYF,TGCGCCAGCAGCCCAGGGCCGGGACTCTACTACGAGCAGTACTTC
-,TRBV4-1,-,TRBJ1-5,CASSQDRGGRSNQPQHF,TGCGCCAGCAGCCAAGACCGGGGGGGTCGGAGCAATCAGCCCCAGCATTTT
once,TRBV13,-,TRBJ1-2,CASSLMGRRGSGYTF,TGTGCCAGCAGCTTAATGGGACGGAGGGGGAGCGGCTACACCTTC
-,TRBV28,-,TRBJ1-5,CASSFQRRGFNQPQHF,TGTGCCAGCAGTTTTCAACGTAGGGGTTTCAATCAGCCCCAGCATTTT
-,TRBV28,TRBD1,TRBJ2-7,CASTPPGQTYEQYF,TGTGCCAGCACCCCACCGGGACAGACCTACGAGCAGTACTTC
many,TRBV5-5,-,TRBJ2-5,CASSLQGVETQYF,TGTGCCAGCAGCTTGCAGGGAGTGGAGACCCAGTACTTC
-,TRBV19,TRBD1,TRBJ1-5,CASSSRDSYQPQHF,TGTGCCAGTAGTTCTAGGGACAGTTATCAGCCCCAGCATTTT
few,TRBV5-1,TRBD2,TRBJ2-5,CASSSRTSEETQYF,TGCGCCAGCAGCTCCCGGACTAGCGAAGAGACCCAGTACTTC
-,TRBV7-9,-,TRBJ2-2,CASKAPESIGELFF,TGTGCCAGCAAAGCACCAGAGTCGATCGGGGAGCTGTTTTTT
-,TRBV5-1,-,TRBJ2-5,CASSFGGLKETQYF,TGCGCCAGCAGCTTCGGGGGGCTAAAAGAGACCCAGTACTTC
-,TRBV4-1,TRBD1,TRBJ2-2,CASSQGAHRDRNTGELFF,TGCGCCAGCAGCCAAGGAGCACACCGGGACAGGAACACCGGGGAGCTGTTTTTT
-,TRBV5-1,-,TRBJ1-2,CASSTMGDNYGYTF,TGCGCCAGCAGTACAATGGGGGATAACTATGGCTACACCTTC
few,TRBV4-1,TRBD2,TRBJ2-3,CASKSRDSGGTDTQYF,TGCGCCAGCAAATCGAGGGATAGCGGGGGCACAGATACGCAGTATTTT
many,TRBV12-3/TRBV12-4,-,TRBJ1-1,CASSPRRGTEAFF,TGTGCCAGCAGTCCCCGTCGGGGGACTGAAGCTTTCTTT
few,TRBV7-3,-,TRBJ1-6,CASSFPGSDSPLHF,TGTGCCAGCAGCTTTCCAGGGTCTGATTCACCCCTCCACTTT
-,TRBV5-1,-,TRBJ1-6,CASSSTPTAYNSPLHF,TGCGCCAGCAGCTCGACCCCGACAGCTTATAATTCACCCCTCCACTTT
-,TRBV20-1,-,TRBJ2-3,CSARTGVNTQYF,TGCAGTGCTAGGACTGGGGTGAATACGCAGTATTTT
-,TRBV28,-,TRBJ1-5,CASRAGPISNQPQHF,TGTGCCAGCAGGGCCGGGCCGATTAGCAATCAGCCCCAGCATTTT
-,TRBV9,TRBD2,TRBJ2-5,CASSVGLAGGLKTQYF,TGTGCCAGCAGCGTCGGACTAGCGGGGGGGCTGAAGACCCAGTACTTC
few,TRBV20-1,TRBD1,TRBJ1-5,CSASTGTGYLIQPQHF,TGCAGTGCTAGCACCGGGACAGGTTATCTTATTCAGCCCCAGCATTTT
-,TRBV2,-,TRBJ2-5,CAGGTRETQYF,TGTGCCGGCGGGACACGGGAGACCCAGTACTTC
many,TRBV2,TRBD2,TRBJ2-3,CASSGSGGHTDTQYF,TGTGCCAGCAGTGGGAGCGGGGGGCACACAGATACGCAGTATTTT
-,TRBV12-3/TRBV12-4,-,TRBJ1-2,CASQTQGGGSGYTF,TGTGCCAGCCAAACCCAAGGAGGGGGTAGTGGCTACACCTTC
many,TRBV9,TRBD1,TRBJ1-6,CASSDGQAVYNSPLHF,TGTGCCAGCAGCGACGGACAGGCCGTTTATAATTCACCCCTCCACTTT
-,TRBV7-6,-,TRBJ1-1,CASGPREENTEAFF,TGTGCCAGCGGCCCCCGGGAAGAGAACACTGAAGCTTTCTTT
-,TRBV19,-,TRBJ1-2,CASSRAAYGYTF,TGTGCCAGTAGTCGGGCAGCCTATGGCTACACCTTC
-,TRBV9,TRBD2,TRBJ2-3,CASSVERGGGDTQYF,TGTGCCAGCAGCGTCGAGCGGGGGGGCGGGGATACGCAGTATTTT
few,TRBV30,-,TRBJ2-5,CAWTPQETQYF,TGTGCCTGGACTCCTCAAGAGACCCAGTACTTC
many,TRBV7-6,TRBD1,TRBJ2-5,CASSRDRGGETQYF,TGTGCCAGCAGCCGGGACAGGGGAGGAGAGACCCAGTACTTC
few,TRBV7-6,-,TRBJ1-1,CASSSQESPNTEAFF,TGTGCCAGCAGCTCACAGGAATCCCCGAACACTGAAGCTTTCTTT
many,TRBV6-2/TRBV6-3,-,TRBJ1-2,CASSTPRGYYGYTF,TGTGCCAGCAGTACCCCCAGAGGCTACTATGGCTACACCTTC
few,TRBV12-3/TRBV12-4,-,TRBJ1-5,CASSWSGGGNQPQHF,TGTGCCAGCAGTTGGTCAGGCGGGGGCAATCAGCCCCAGCATTTT
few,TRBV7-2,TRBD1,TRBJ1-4,CASSASSYRGRDEKLFF,TGTGCCAGCAGCGCGAGCTCCTACAGGGGGCGTGATGAAAAACTGTTTTTT
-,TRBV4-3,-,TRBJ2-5,CASSPVYSGQLQETQYF,TGCGCCAGCAGCCCAGTCTACTCGGGGCAGCTCCAAGAGACCCAGTACTTC
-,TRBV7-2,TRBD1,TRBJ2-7,CASSFGTGPTYEQYF,TGTGCCAGCAGCTTCGGGACAGGACCAACCTACGAGCAGTACTTC
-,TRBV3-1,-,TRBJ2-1,CASSLGTPPEQFF,TGTGCCAGCAGCCTCGGGACTCCTCCGGAGCAGTTCTTC